This TCR beta chain was sequenced for a study of cytomegalovirus exposure and HLA in healthy donors. Study conclusions and caveats: In a later analysis, HLA-C alleles had the fewest associated TCRs, DRB1 alleles the most. Later analysis associated a missense DCLRE1C variant with TCR beta V- and J-gene trimming. Several of the most significant clusters appeared, in a later analysis, to be linked to common viral pathogens.

Germline V gene lookup returns CDR1 MGHRA and CDR2 YSYEKL. The CDR3 is 15 residues long. V lost 1 base to trimming and J lost 11 bases, with 20 bases between them. This clone occurred a few times. The antigen remains unidentified. Donors had nominal health at sampling but likely had unrecorded immune exposures. The study ran its PCR with 60 Vbeta and 13 Jbeta primers. The repertoire was sequenced with immunoSEQ multiplex PCR; TCRdb's copy has only in-frame clones and lacks some. This sample carries some 130,000 clones, roughly 62% of them seen once, and the ten largest clones take 1.6%. The V call is TRBV4-1, the J call TRBJ2-5; the D gene is possibly TRBD2 (6 bases). The source of this sequence is a man aged 25 to 40 in good health and CMV-seropositive. The specimen sequenced was PBMCs. CDR3 DNA: TGCGCCAGCAGCCAAGCCGGCGGGAAGAAGTGGGAGCAGTACTTC. Translating gives CASSQAGGKKWEQYF.